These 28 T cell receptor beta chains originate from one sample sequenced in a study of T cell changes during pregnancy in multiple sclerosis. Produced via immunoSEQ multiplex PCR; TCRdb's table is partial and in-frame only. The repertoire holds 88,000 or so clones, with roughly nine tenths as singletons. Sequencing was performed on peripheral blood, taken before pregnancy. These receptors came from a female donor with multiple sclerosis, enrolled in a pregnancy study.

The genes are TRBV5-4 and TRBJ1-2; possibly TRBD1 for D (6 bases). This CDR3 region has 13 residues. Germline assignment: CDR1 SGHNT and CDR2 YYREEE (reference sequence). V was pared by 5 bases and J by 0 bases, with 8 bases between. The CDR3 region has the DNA TGTGCCAGCAGGGGGGCGTCTAACTATGGCTACACCTTC. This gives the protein CASRGASNYGYTF.

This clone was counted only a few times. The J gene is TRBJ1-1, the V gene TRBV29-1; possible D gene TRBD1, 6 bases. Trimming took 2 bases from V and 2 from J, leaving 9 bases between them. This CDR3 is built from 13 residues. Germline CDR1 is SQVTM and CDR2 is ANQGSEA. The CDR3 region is CSVEKTGNTEAFF. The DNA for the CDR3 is TGCAGCGTTGAAAAGACAGGAAACACTGAAGCTTTCTTT.

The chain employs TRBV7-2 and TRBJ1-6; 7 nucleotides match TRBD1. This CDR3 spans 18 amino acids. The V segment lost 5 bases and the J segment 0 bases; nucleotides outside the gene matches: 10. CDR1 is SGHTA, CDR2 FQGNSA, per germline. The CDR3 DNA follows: TGTGCCAGCAGCGCCCCGGGACAGAAGATCTCCTATAATTCACCCCTCCACTTT. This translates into CASSAPGQKISYNSPLHF.

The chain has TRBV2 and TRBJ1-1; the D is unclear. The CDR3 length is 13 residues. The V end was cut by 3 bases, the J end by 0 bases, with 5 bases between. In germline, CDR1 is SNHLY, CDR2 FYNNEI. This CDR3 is CASSDSVNTEAFF. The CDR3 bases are TGTGCCAGCAGTGACTCCGTGAACACTGAAGCTTTCTTT.

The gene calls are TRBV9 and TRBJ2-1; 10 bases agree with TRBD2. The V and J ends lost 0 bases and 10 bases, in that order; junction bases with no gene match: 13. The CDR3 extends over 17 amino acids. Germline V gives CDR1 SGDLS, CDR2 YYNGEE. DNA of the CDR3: TGTGCCAGCAGCGTAGCTCCGGCTAGCGGGGGACCTATGGAGCAGTTCTTC. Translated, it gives CASSVAPASGGPMEQFF.

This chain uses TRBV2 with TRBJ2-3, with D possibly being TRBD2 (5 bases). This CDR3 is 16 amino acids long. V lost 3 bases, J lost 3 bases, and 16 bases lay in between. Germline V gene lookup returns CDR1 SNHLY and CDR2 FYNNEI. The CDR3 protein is CASSERVLSTTDTQYF. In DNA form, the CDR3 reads TGTGCCAGCAGTGAGAGGGTTTTAAGCACGACAGATACGCAGTATTTT.

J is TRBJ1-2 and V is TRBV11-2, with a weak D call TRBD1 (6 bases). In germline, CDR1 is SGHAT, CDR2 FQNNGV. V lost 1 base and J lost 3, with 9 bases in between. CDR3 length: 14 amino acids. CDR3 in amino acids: CASSLGTAYYGYTF. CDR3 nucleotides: TGTGCCAGCAGCTTAGGGACAGCCTACTATGGCTACACCTTC.

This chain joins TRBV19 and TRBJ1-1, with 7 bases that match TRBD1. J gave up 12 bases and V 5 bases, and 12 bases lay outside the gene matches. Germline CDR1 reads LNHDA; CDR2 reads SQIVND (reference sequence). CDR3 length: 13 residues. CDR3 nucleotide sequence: TGTGCCAGTAGTGTCCGGGACAGATTCCGATCTTTCTTT. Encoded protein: CASSVRDRFRSFF.

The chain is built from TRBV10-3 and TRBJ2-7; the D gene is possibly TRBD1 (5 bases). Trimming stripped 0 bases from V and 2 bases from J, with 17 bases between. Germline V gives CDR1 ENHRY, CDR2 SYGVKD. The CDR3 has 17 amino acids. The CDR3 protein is CAISESFVRQDTYEQYF. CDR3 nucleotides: TGTGCCATCAGTGAGTCGTTTGTAAGGCAGGACACCTACGAGCAGTACTTC.

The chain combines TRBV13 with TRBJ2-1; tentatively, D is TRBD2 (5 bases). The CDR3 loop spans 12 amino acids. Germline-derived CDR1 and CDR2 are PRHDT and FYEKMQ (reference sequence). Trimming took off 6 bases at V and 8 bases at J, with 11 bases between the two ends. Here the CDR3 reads CASSTRVHEQFF. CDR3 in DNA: TGTGCCAGCAGTACTAGGGTCCATGAGCAGTTCTTC.

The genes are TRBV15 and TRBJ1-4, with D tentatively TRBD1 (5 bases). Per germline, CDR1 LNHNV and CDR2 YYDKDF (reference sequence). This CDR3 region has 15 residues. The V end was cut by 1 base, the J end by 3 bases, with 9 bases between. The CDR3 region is CATSRAGNANEKLFF. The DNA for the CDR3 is TGTGCCACCAGCAGAGCAGGGAACGCTAATGAAAAACTGTTTTTT.

CDR3 in DNA: TGTGCCTGGAGTGTGCCGGGACAGGGGGCTCGAGAGACCCAGTACTTC. Translated, it gives CAWSVPGQGARETQYF. The chain links TRBV30 to TRBJ2-5, with 12 positions matching TRBD1. The trim removed 0 bases at V and 4 bases at J, leaving 6 bases unmatched. Germline loops: CDR1 GTSNPN, CDR2 SVGIG (reference sequence). This CDR3 comprises 16 residues.

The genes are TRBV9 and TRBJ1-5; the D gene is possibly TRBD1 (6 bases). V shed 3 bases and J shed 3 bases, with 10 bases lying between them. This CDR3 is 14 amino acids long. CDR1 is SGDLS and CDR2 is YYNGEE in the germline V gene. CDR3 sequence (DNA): TGTGCCAGCAGCGATGGACAGTACAATCAGCCCCAGCATTTT. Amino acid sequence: CASSDGQYNQPQHF.

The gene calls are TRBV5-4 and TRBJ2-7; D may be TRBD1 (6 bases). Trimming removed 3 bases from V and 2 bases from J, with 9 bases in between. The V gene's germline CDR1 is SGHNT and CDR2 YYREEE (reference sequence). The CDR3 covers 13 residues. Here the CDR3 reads CASSSGQTYEQYF. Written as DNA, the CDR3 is TGTGCCAGCAGCTCCGGACAGACCTACGAGCAGTACTTC.

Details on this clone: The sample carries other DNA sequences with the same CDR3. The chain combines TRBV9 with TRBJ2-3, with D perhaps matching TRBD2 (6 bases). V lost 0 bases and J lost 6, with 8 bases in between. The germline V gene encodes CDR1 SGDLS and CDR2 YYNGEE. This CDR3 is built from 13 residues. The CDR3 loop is CASSVVSGDTQYF. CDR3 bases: TGTGCCAGCAGCGTAGTGAGCGGGGATACGCAGTATTTT. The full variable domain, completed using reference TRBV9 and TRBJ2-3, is DSGVTQTPKHLITATGQRVTLRCSPRSGDLSVYWYQQSLDQGLQFLIQYYNGEERAKGNILERFSAQQFPDLHSELNLSSLELGDSALYFCASSVVSGDTQYFGPGTRLTVL.

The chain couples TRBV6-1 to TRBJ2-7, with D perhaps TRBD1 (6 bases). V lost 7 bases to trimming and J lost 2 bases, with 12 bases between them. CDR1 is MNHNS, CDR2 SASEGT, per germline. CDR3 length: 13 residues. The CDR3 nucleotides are TGTGCCAGCATAGGGGACACCACCTACGAGCAGTACTTC. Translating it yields CASIGDTTYEQYF.

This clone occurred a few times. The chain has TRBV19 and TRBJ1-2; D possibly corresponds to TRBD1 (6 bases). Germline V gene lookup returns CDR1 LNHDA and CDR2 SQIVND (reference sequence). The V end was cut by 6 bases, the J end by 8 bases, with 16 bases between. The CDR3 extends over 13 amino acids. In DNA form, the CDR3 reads TGTGCCAGTAGGAGCCGGACAGCCGAAGGCTACACCTTC. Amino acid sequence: CASRSRTAEGYTF.

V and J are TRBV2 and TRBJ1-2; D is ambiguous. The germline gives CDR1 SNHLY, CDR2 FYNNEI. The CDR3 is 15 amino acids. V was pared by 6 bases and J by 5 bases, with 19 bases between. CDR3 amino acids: CASREPREPLYGYTF. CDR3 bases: TGTGCCAGCAGAGAACCCCGGGAGCCACTTTATGGCTACACCTTC.

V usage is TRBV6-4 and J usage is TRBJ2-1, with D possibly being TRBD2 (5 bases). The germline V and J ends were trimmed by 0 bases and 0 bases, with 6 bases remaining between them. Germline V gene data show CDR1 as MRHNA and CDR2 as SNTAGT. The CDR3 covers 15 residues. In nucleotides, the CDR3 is TGTGCCAGCAGTGACTCGGGGAGCTCCTACAATGAGCAGTTCTTC. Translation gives CASSDSGSSYNEQFF.

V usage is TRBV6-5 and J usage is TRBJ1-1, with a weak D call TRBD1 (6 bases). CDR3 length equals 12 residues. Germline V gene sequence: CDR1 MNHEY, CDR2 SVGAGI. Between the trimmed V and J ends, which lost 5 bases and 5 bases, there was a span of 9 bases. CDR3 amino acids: CASSLTGTEAFF. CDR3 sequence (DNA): TGTGCCAGCAGTCTCACAGGGACTGAAGCTTTCTTT.

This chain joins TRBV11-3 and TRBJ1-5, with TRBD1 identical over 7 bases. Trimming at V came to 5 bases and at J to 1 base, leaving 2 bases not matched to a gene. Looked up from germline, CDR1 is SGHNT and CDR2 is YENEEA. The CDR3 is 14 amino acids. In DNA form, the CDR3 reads TGTGCCAGCAGCCCGGGACAGAGCAATCAGCCCCAGCATTTT. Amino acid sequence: CASSPGQSNQPQHF.

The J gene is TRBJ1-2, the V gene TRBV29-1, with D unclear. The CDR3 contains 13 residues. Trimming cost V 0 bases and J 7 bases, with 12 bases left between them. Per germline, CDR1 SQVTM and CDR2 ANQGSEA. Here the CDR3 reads CSVEDGFKIGYTF. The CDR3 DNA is TGCAGCGTTGAAGACGGTTTTAAGATTGGCTACACCTTC.

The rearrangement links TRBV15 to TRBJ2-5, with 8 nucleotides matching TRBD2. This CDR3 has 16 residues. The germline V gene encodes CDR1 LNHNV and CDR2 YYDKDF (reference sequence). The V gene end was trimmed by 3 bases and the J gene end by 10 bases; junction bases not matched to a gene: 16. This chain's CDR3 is CATSRELAAQGEGQYF. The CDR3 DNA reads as TGTGCCACCAGCAGGGAACTAGCGGCCCAAGGAGAGGGCCAGTACTTC. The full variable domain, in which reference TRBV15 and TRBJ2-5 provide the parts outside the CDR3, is DAMVIQNPRYQVTQFGKPVTLSCSQTLNHNVMYWYQQKSSQAPKLLFHYYDKDFNNEADTPDNFQSRRPNTSFCFLDIRSPGLGDTAMYLCATSRELAAQGEGQYFGPGTRLLVL.

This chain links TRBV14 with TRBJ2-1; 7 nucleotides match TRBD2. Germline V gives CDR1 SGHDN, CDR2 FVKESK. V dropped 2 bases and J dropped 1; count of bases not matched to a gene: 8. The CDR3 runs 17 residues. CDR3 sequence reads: CASSQLPGLRSYNEQFF. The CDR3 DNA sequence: TGTGCCAGCAGCCAACTACCGGGACTACGTTCCTACAATGAGCAGTTCTTC.

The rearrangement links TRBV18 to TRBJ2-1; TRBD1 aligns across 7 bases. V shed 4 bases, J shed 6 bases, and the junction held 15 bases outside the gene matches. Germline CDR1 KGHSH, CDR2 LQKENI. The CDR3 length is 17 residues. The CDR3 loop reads CASSQRGQTGISNEQFF. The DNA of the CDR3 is TGTGCCAGCTCACAAAGGGGCCAGACAGGGATCAGCAATGAGCAGTTCTTC.

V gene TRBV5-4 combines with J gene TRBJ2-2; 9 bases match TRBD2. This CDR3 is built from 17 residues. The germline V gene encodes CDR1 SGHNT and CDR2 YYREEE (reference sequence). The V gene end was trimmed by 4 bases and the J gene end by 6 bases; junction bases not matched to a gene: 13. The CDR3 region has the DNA TGTGCCAGCAGCACAAAAGGTCGCGGGGGGGTCCCCGGGGAGCTGTTTTTT. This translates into CASSTKGRGGVPGELFF.

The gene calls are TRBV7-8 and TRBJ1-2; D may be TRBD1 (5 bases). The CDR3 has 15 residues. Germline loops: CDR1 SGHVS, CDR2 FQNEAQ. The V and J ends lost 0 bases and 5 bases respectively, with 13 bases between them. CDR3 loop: CASSLAGGSGYGYTF. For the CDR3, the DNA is TGTGCCAGCAGCTTAGCCGGGGGGTCGGGGTATGGCTACACCTTC.

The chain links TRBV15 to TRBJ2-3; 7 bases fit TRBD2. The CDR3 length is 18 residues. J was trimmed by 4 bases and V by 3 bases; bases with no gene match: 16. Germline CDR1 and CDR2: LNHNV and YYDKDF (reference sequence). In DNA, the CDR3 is TGTGCCACCAGCAGTGGTCCGTTAGCGTTCGGGGGGTCAGATACGCAGTATTTT. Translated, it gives CATSSGPLAFGGSDTQYF.